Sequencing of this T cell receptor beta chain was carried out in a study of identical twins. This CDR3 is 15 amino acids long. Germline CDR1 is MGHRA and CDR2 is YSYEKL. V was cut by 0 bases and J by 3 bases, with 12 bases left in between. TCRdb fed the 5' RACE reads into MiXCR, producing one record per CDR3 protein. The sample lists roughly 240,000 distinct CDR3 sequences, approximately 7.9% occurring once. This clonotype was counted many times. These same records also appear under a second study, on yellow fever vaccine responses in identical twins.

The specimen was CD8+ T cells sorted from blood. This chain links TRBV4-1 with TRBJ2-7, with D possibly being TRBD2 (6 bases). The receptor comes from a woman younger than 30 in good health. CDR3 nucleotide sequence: TGCGCCAGCAGCCAAGATCAGGGAGGCGGCTACGAGCAGTACTTC. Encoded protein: CASSQDQGGGYEQYF.